The 28 T cell receptor beta chains listed next were all sequenced from one sample in a study of T cell responses to AZD1222 COVID-19 vaccine. The table came from immunoSEQ multiplex PCR; TCRdb's copy has only in-frame clones and leaves some out. The sample has 200,000 to 300,000 clones; more than 80% are singletons. The source material was peripheral blood, sampled on day 0 of AZD1222 vaccination. These receptors all come from an adult in good health.

Of note for this clone: The sample has other DNA sequences that encode this CDR3 too. The genes are TRBV27 and TRBJ1-2, with D possibly being TRBD1 (5 bases). Germline V gives CDR1 MNHEY, CDR2 SMNVEV (reference sequence). The V and J ends lost 2 bases and 4 bases respectively, with 8 bases between them. This CDR3 is 13 amino acids long. The DNA for the CDR3 is TGTGCCAGCAGTTTAGGGACCGCCTATGGCTACACCTTC. It specifies CASSLGTAYGYTF.

This chain joins TRBV25-1 and TRBJ1-6, with D perhaps matching TRBD1 (5 bases). The CDR3 spans 12 residues. CDR1 is MGHDK, CDR2 SYGVNS, per germline. Between the trimmed V and J ends, which lost 8 bases and 8 bases, there was a span of 10 bases. The CDR3 nucleotides are TGTGCCAGCGGGCAGGGTGATTCACCCCTCCACTTT. Encoded protein: CASGQGDSPLHF. Using reference TRBV25-1 and TRBJ1-6 for the parts outside the CDR3, the full variable domain is EADIYQTPRYLVIGTGKKITLECSQTMGHDKMYWYQQDPGMELHLIHYSYGVNSTEKGDLSSESTVSRIRTEHFPLTLESARPSHTSQYLCASGQGDSPLHFGNGTRLTVT.

J is TRBJ2-1 and V is TRBV7-2, with TRBD2 matching over 9 bases. J was trimmed by 2 bases and V by 10 bases; bases with no gene match: 9. The CDR3 contains 15 residues. Germline lookup yields CDR1 SGHTA and CDR2 FQGNSA. CDR3 nucleotide sequence: TGTGCCACCTCGGGCGGGAGGGGGACCTACAATGAGCAGTTCTTC. This codes for CATSGGRGTYNEQFF.

DNA for the CDR3: TGTGCCAGCAGCTTAAAGACAGGGGGCAACGACGAGCAGTACTTC. Its protein is CASSLKTGGNDEQYF. The V gene is TRBV5-4, the J gene TRBJ2-7; 10 positions match TRBD1. The V gene's germline CDR1 is SGHNT and CDR2 YYREEE (reference sequence). The CDR3 contains 15 residues. Trimming removed 2 bases from V and 5 bases from J; junction bases left unmatched: 7. Full variable domain (remainder filled in from reference TRBV5-4 and TRBJ2-7): ETGVTQSPTHLIKTRGQQVTLRCSSQSGHNTVSWYQQALGQGPQFIFQYYREEENGRGNFPPRFSGLQFPNYSSELNVNALELDDSALYLCASSLKTGGNDEQYFGPGTRLTVT.

Worth noting for this clone: In the same sample, other DNA sequences code for this CDR3. The chain links TRBV10-3 to TRBJ2-2; 7 bases line up with TRBD1. The V segment lost 6 bases and the J segment 3 bases; nucleotides outside the gene matches: 7. In germline, CDR1 is ENHRY, CDR2 SYGVKD. The CDR3 consists of 15 residues. The CDR3 DNA follows: TGTGCCATCAGCGAAGCAGGGGGAGACACCGGGGAGCTGTTTTTT. Translated: CAISEAGGDTGELFF.

V and J are TRBV28 and TRBJ1-2; 7 positions match TRBD1. The V and J ends lost 5 bases and 1 base, in that order; junction bases with no gene match: 4. The CDR3 is 14 amino acids. CDR1 is MDHEN, CDR2 SYDVKM, per germline. CDR3 loop: CASSDRANNYGYTF. In DNA, the CDR3 is TGTGCCAGCAGTGACAGGGCGAATAACTATGGCTACACCTTC.

V gene TRBV2 combines with J gene TRBJ2-1; D ambiguous. V gave up 7 bases and J gave up 6 bases, with 10 bases separating them. This CDR3 has 12 residues. The germline CDR1 and CDR2 sequences are SNHLY and FYNNEI. The CDR3 DNA reads TGTGCCAGCACACAAGACCCCAATGAGCAGTTCTTC. As protein: CASTQDPNEQFF.

This rearrangement joins TRBV7-2 to TRBJ2-2; a possible D gene is TRBD2 (6 bases). Trimming took off 5 bases at V and 5 bases at J, with 18 bases between the two ends. In germline, CDR1 is SGHTA, CDR2 FQGNSA. This CDR3 is 16 amino acids long. CDR3 in amino acids: CASSPRWGVDTGELFF. The CDR3 bases are TGTGCCAGCAGCCCCCGTTGGGGGGTGGATACCGGGGAGCTGTTTTTT.

V usage is TRBV5-1 and J usage is TRBJ2-2, with a possible D match to TRBD2 (6 bases). CDR3 length: 15 amino acids. The V end lost 5 bases, the J end lost 0 bases, and 11 bases lay between the germline ends. Germline lookup yields CDR1 SGHRS and CDR2 YFSETQ. CDR3 residues: CASRRRGANTGELFF. The CDR3, as DNA: TGCGCCAGCAGGCGGCGGGGCGCGAACACCGGGGAGCTGTTTTTT.

This clone appeared once. The chain has TRBV5-1 and TRBJ2-7; 13 bases map to TRBD2. Trimming at V came to 4 bases and at J to 4 bases, leaving 5 bases not matched to a gene. This CDR3 region has 15 residues. The germline V gene encodes CDR1 SGHRS and CDR2 YFSETQ. The CDR3 bases are TGCGCCAGCAGCAGGACTAGCGGGAGTCGGTACGAGCAGTACTTC. Its protein is CASSRTSGSRYEQYF.

Here the CDR3 reads CASSQGRGLPGANVLTF. Here the CDR3 DNA reads TGTGCCAGCAGCCAAGGCAGGGGGCTGCCTGGGGCCAACGTCCTGACTTTC. This chain joins TRBV3-1 (or the pseudogene TRBV3-2) and TRBJ2-6, with TRBD1 matching 8 bases. The CDR3 is 17 residues long. CDR1 is LGHDT, CDR2 YNNKEL, per germline (reference sequence). Trimming took 1 base from V and 2 from J; bases not matched to a gene: 4.

This rearrangement joins TRBV2 to TRBJ1-6; the match to TRBD1 covers 10 bases. The CDR3 covers 12 residues. J was trimmed by 12 bases and V by 10 bases; bases with no gene match: 6. From germline, CDR1 is SNHLY and CDR2 FYNNEI. CDR3 protein: CATRRDRGPLHF. Written as DNA, the CDR3 is TGTGCCACCCGGCGGGACAGGGGACCCCTCCACTTT.

This clone was picked up a small number of times. The chain recombines TRBV18 with TRBJ2-2; 10 nucleotides align to TRBD1. This CDR3 is built from 18 residues. Germline V gene data show CDR1 as KGHSH and CDR2 as LQKENI. J gave up 4 bases and V 6 bases, and 14 bases lay outside the gene matches. CDR3 nucleotides: TGTGCCAGCTCCTCATTGCGACAGGGGGCCGTAGGCACCGGGGAGCTGTTTTTT. Protein product: CASSSLRQGAVGTGELFF. The full variable domain, its missing parts supplied by reference TRBV18 and TRBJ2-2, is NAGVMQNPRHLVRRRGQEARLRCSPMKGHSHVYWYRQLPEEGLKFMVYLQKENIIDESGMPKERFSAEFPKEGPSILRIQQVVRGDSAAYFCASSSLRQGAVGTGELFFGEGSRLTVL.

The CDR3 region is CASRRGPQGGEKLFF. CDR3 nucleotide sequence: TGTGCCAGCAGGCGGGGCCCCCAGGGGGGCGAAAAACTGTTTTTT. The chain carries TRBV6-5 and TRBJ1-4, with TRBD1 matching 7 bases. This CDR3 comprises 15 residues. Per germline, CDR1 MNHEY and CDR2 SVGAGI. The V gene end was trimmed by 6 bases and the J gene end by 8 bases; junction bases not matched to a gene: 12.

The gene calls are TRBV20-1 and TRBJ2-7; D tentatively fits TRBD1 or TRBD2 (5 bases each). CDR1 and CDR2 from the germline V gene are DFQATT and SNEGSKA (reference sequence). This CDR3 is built from 11 residues. Between the trimmed V and J ends, which lost 3 bases and 7 bases, there was a span of 10 bases. The CDR3 region has the DNA TGCAGTGCTAGGGGGGATTTGGAGCAGTACTTC. Translation: CSARGDLEQYF.

J is TRBJ1-2 and V is TRBV4-3; 7 positions match TRBD1. CDR1 LGHNA and CDR2 YSLEER come from the germline V gene. Unmatched junction bases numbered 13, after V lost 2 bases and J lost 4 bases. This CDR3 has 17 residues. The CDR3 nucleotides read TGCGCCAGCAGCCAAAAAGGAGGGGACAGATCATTCTATGGCTACACCTTC. It encodes CASSQKGGDRSFYGYTF.

The CDR3 bases are TGTGCCAGCAGCAGTCAAAGCTCAGATACGCAGTATTTT. Encoded protein: CASSSQSSDTQYF. The chain couples TRBV7-2 to TRBJ2-3; D is ambiguous. V dropped 5 bases and J dropped 4 bases, with 10 bases sitting between them. The CDR3 runs to 13 residues. The germline V gene has CDR1 SGHTA and CDR2 FQGNSA.

This rearrangement joins TRBV3-1 (or the pseudogene TRBV3-2) to TRBJ2-2; maybe TRBD1 (5 bases). CDR3 length: 14 amino acids. CDR1 is LGHDT and CDR2 is YNNKEL in the germline V gene (reference sequence). Trimming removed 3 bases at V and 5 bases at J, with 10 bases between. The CDR3, as DNA: TGTGCCAGCAGCCAGGGGCAAGGGACCGGGGAGCTGTTTTTT. Translation gives CASSQGQGTGELFF.

The chain recombines TRBV9 with TRBJ2-2; D call uncertain. V dropped 4 bases and J dropped 4 bases, with 8 bases sitting between them. Germline CDR1 reads SGDLS; CDR2 reads YYNGEE. CDR3 length equals 13 residues. This CDR3 is CASSPTSTGELFF. CDR3 nucleotide sequence: TGTGCCAGCAGCCCGACTTCCACCGGGGAGCTGTTTTTT. Full variable domain (outside the CDR3, taken from reference TRBV9 and TRBJ2-2): DSGVTQTPKHLITATGQRVTLRCSPRSGDLSVYWYQQSLDQGLQFLIQYYNGEERAKGNILERFSAQQFPDLHSELNLSSLELGDSALYFCASSPTSTGELFFGEGSRLTVL.

The chain links TRBV5-1 to TRBJ1-1; the D is unclear. CDR1 and CDR2 from the germline V gene are SGHRS and YFSETQ. V shed 7 bases and J shed 7 bases, with 11 bases lying between them. The CDR3 is 11 amino acids. CDR3 residues: CASRYGFEAFF. The CDR3 nucleotides are TGCGCCAGCCGTTACGGTTTTGAAGCTTTCTTT.

This sequence joins TRBV7-3 and TRBJ1-6; D gene ambiguous. Looked up from germline, CDR1 is SGHTA and CDR2 is FQGTGA. The CDR3 covers 14 residues. Trimming removed 3 bases from V and 10 bases from J, with 13 bases in between. CDR3 nucleotides: TGTGCCAGCAGCTTCATGGGTAGCGGCTCACCCCTCCACTTT. Encoded protein: CASSFMGSGSPLHF. Complete variable domain (other parts from reference TRBV7-3 and TRBJ1-6): GAGVSQTPSNKVTEKGKYVELRCDPISGHTALYWYRQSLGQGPEFLIYFQGTGAADDSGLPNDRFFAVRPEGSVSTLKIQRTERGDSAVYLCASSFMGSGSPLHFGNGTRLTVT.

This rearrangement joins TRBV7-3 to TRBJ2-2, with D hard to call. There are 14 residues in the CDR3. Germline CDR1 is SGHTA and CDR2 is FQGTGA. Trimming shortened V by 1 base and J by 4 bases, and 7 bases separated the two germline ends. The CDR3 is CASSLNSPTGELFF. CDR3 coding DNA: TGTGCCAGCAGCTTAAATAGCCCCACCGGGGAGCTGTTTTTT.

CDR3 in DNA: TGTGCCAGCTGGGTGTCGGGTCTGGCTAACTATGGCTACACCTTC. It is translated as CASWVSGLANYGYTF. The chain joins TRBV28 to TRBJ1-2; D is unclear. The CDR3 is 15 amino acids. Germline V gives CDR1 MDHEN, CDR2 SYDVKM. Between the trimmed V and J ends, which lost 8 bases and 0 bases, there was a span of 16 bases.

This rearrangement joins TRBV11-1 to TRBJ2-7; D is unclear. Trimming removed 2 bases from V and 2 bases from J, with 13 bases in between. The CDR3 has 15 residues. The germline gives CDR1 SGHAT, CDR2 FQDESV (reference sequence). The CDR3 bases are TGTGCCAGCAGCTTACTGGCGAATCCTCCCTACGAGCAGTACTTC. This translates into CASSLLANPPYEQYF. The full variable domain, with the rest looked up from reference TRBV11-1 and TRBJ2-7, is EAEVAQSPRYKITEKSQAVAFWCDPISGHATLYWYRQILGQGPELLVQFQDESVVDDSQLPKDRFSAERLKGVDSTLKIQPAELGDSAMYLCASSLLANPPYEQYFGPGTRLTVT.

The chain is built from TRBV7-2 and TRBJ2-7; 8 bases align to TRBD1. V was clipped by 2 bases and J by 6 bases; unmatched bases: 6. Per germline, CDR1 SGHTA and CDR2 FQGNSA. The CDR3 spans 14 residues. The CDR3 region is CASSLLGQGSEQYF. The CDR3 coding sequence is TGTGCCAGCAGCTTACTCGGACAGGGAAGCGAGCAGTACTTC.

The V call is TRBV6-2 or TRBV6-3, the J call TRBJ2-7; either TRBD1 or TRBD2 may supply D (6 bases each). The CDR3 sequence is 16 residues long. Between the trimmed V and J ends, which lost 6 bases and 5 bases, there was a span of 23 bases. CDR1 and CDR2 (germline): MNHEY, SVGEGT. This CDR3 is CASSPLRGARVDEQYF. The CDR3 DNA reads TGTGCCAGCAGCCCTCTTAGGGGGGCGCGAGTTGACGAGCAGTACTTC.

The chain combines TRBV30 with TRBJ1-2; TRBD1 matches 9 bases. Germline V lookup: CDR1 GTSNPN, CDR2 SVGIG (reference sequence). The CDR3 is 13 amino acids. V lost 4 bases to trimming and J lost 8 bases; unmatched junction nucleotides: 8. CDR3 DNA sequence: TGTGCCTGGATCCCCAGACAGGGGGGCGGCTACACCTTC. Translating it yields CAWIPRQGGGYTF.

The chain links TRBV6-5 to TRBJ2-7; possible D gene TRBD1, 6 bases. This CDR3 comprises 13 residues. In germline, CDR1 is MNHEY, CDR2 SVGAGI. V was shortened by 6 bases and J by 7 bases, with 16 bases between the two germline ends. CDR3 in DNA: TGTGCCAGCAGCAGCAGGGGTCCGGGGGAGCAGTACTTC. Amino acid sequence: CASSSRGPGEQYF.